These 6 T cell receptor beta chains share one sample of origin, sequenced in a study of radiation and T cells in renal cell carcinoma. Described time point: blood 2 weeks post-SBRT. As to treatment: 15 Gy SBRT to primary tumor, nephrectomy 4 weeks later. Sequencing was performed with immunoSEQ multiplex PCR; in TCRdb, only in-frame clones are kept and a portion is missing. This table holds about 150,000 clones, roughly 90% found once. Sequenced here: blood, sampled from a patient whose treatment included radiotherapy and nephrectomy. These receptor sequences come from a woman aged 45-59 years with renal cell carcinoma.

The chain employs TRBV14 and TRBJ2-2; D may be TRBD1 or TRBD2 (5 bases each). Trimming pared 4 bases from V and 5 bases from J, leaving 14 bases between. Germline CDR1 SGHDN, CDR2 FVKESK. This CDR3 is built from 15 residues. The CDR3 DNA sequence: TGTGCCAGCAGCCCACGGGACCCAGGTACCGGGGAGCTGTTTTTT. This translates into CASSPRDPGTGELFF.

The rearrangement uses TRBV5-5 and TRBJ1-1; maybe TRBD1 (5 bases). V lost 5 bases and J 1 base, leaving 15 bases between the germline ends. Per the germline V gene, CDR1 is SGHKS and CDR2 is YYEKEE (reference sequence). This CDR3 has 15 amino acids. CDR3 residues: CASRPPGTENTEAFF. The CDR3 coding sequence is TGTGCCAGCAGACCCCCCGGGACGGAGAACACTGAAGCTTTCTTT.

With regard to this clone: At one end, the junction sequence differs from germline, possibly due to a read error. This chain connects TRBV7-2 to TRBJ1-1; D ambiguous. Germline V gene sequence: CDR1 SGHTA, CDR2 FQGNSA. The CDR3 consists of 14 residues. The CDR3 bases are TGTGCCAGCACCTTAGCCTACGGGAACACTGAAGCTTTCTTT. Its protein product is CASTLAYGNTEAFF.

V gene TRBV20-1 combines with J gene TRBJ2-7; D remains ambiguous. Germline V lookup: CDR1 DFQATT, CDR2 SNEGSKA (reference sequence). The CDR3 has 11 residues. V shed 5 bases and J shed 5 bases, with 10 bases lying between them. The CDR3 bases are TGCAGTGCTTTGACGTACGACGAGCAGTACTTC. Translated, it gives CSALTYDEQYF.

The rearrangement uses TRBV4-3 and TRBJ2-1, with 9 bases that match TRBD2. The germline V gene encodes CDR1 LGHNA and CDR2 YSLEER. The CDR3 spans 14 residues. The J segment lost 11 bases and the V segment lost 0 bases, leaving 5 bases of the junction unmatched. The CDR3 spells CASSQDISGGKQFF. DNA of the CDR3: TGCGCCAGCAGCCAAGATATTAGCGGGGGCAAGCAGTTCTTC.

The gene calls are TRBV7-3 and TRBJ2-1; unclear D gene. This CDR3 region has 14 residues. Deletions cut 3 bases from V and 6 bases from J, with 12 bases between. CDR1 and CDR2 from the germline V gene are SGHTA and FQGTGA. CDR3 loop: CASSFLAEPNEQFF. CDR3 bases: TGTGCCAGCAGCTTCCTCGCAGAGCCCAATGAGCAGTTCTTC.